These 21 T cell receptor beta chains came from one sample sequenced in a study of blood T cell repertoires in COVID-19. Here immunoSEQ multiplex PCR was the method, and the copy in TCRdb shows in-frame clones only, minus some. The sample has some 120,000 clones, 75% to 90% seen once. The sample taken for sequencing was peripheral blood. These receptors were obtained from a man between 70 and 80 years old with acute or convalescent COVID-19.

The V and J genes are TRBV7-6 and TRBJ2-4, with a tentative D call TRBD2 (5 bases). CDR1 and CDR2 from the germline V gene are SGHVS and FNYEAQ. This CDR3 spans 15 amino acids. V was trimmed by 1 base and J by 0 bases, leaving 7 bases between them. CDR3 residues: CASSLEGGAKNIQYF. For the CDR3, the DNA is TGTGCCAGCAGCTTAGAAGGAGGAGCCAAAAACATTCAGTACTTC.

The J gene is TRBJ1-4, the V gene TRBV5-1, with D perhaps TRBD1 (5 bases). Looked up from germline, CDR1 is SGHRS and CDR2 is YFSETQ. This CDR3 comprises 14 residues. The ends were cut back, 4 bases at V and 4 bases at J, with 11 bases in the middle. CDR3 residues: CASSPGRGNEKLFF. CDR3 bases: TGCGCCAGCAGCCCGGGGAGGGGTAATGAAAAACTGTTTTTT.

The V and J genes are TRBV4-2 and TRBJ2-7; TRBD2 might be the D (5 bases). Germline loops: CDR1 LGHNA, CDR2 YNFKEQ. The CDR3 runs to 14 residues. V was pared by 0 bases and J by 2 bases, with 8 bases between. In nucleotides, the CDR3 is TGTGCCAGCAGCCAAGATTACGGGACCTACGAGCAGTACTTC. Translation gives CASSQDYGTYEQYF.

This clone was observed a few times. CDR3 amino acids: CASSPQGSAGELFF. DNA of the CDR3: TGTGCCAGCAGTCCACAGGGAAGCGCCGGGGAGCTGTTTTTT. The chain combines TRBV25-1 with TRBJ2-2; D may be TRBD1 (6 bases). Germline V gene lookup returns CDR1 MGHDK and CDR2 SYGVNS. Trimming cost V 5 bases and J 6 bases, with 13 bases left between them. The CDR3 extends over 14 amino acids.

CDR3: CASRANTEAFF. DNA of the CDR3: TGTGCCAGCAGGGCCAACACTGAAGCTTTCTTT. V and J are TRBV12-3 or TRBV12-4 and TRBJ1-1; no clear D. V was shortened by 6 bases and J by 2 bases, with 4 bases between the two germline ends. This CDR3 region has 11 residues.

The chain employs TRBV3-1 (or the pseudogene TRBV3-2) and TRBJ2-7, with TRBD2 matching 7 bases. The CDR3 runs to 15 residues. The trim removed 1 base at V and 2 bases at J, leaving 5 bases unmatched. The germline V gene encodes CDR1 LGHDT and CDR2 YNNKEL (reference sequence). The CDR3 DNA follows: TGTGCCAGCAGCCAAGCCCCGGGGGGAGCCTACGAGCAGTACTTC. This gives the protein CASSQAPGGAYEQYF.

This clone has just one count. V gene TRBV2 combines with J gene TRBJ1-1; possible D gene TRBD1, 6 bases. Germline V gene data show CDR1 as SNHLY and CDR2 as FYNNEI. The CDR3 is 13 amino acids. Trimming pared 5 bases from V and 2 bases from J, leaving 9 bases between. The CDR3 is CASSLQGNTEAFF. The CDR3 DNA sequence: TGTGCCAGCAGTTTACAGGGCAACACTGAAGCTTTCTTT.

The CDR3 region has the DNA TGTGCCAGCAGCTTTTTAAACACCATATATTTT. Protein: CASSFLNTIYF. The chain combines TRBV6-5 with TRBJ1-3; D uncertain. This CDR3 comprises 11 residues. Per the germline V gene, CDR1 is MNHEY and CDR2 is SVGAGI. Trimming took off 6 bases at V and 6 bases at J, with 6 bases between the two ends.

The chain is built from TRBV28 and TRBJ1-1; D may be TRBD1 (5 bases). The CDR3 spans 15 residues. Trimming took 4 bases from V and 5 from J, leaving 17 bases between them. The germline CDR1 and CDR2 sequences are MDHEN and SYDVKM. The CDR3 bases are TGTGCCAGCAGTTCACGTCAGGGAGGAAAGACTGAAGCTTTCTTT. Translating gives CASSSRQGGKTEAFF.

The chain links TRBV11-3 to TRBJ2-1; maybe TRBD1 (6 bases). V dropped 5 bases and J dropped 3 bases, with 11 bases sitting between them. The CDR3 is 14 amino acids. Germline CDR1 and CDR2: SGHNT and YENEEA. Here the CDR3 reads CASSPRDNYNEQFF. CDR3 sequence (DNA): TGTGCCAGCAGCCCCAGGGACAACTACAATGAGCAGTTCTTC.

About this clone: Other DNA sequences in this sample translate to the same CDR3. The chain links TRBV7-6 to TRBJ2-7, with a weak D call TRBD1 (5 bases). CDR1 is SGHVS and CDR2 is FNYEAQ in the germline V gene. V was trimmed by 2 bases and J by 2 bases, leaving 13 bases between them. The CDR3 totals 15 residues. The CDR3 nucleotides read TGTGCCAGCAGCTTAAACCAGGGCCCTACCTACGAGCAGTACTTC. Its translation is CASSLNQGPTYEQYF.

V gene TRBV27 combines with J gene TRBJ2-7, with D perhaps TRBD2 (6 bases). V was pared by 3 bases and J by 3 bases, with 12 bases between. The CDR3 length is 14 residues. The V gene's germline CDR1 is MNHEY and CDR2 SMNVEV (reference sequence). CDR3 in amino acids: CASSFRDSGYEQYF. The CDR3 coding sequence is TGTGCCAGCAGTTTCAGGGACTCCGGCTACGAGCAGTACTTC.

The DNA of the CDR3 is TGTGCCTTGGGGACAGGGTTGAACTATGGCTACACCTTC. Encoded protein: CALGTGLNYGYTF. This sequence joins TRBV30 and TRBJ1-2, with 9 positions matching TRBD1. CDR1 GTSNPN and CDR2 SVGIG come from the germline V gene (reference sequence). V trimming: 7 bases; J trimming: 2 bases; junction bases outside the gene matches: 5. There are 13 residues in the CDR3.

The gene calls are TRBV10-2 and TRBJ2-2, with D hard to call. Per the germline V gene, CDR1 is WSHSY and CDR2 is SAAADI. There are 11 residues in the CDR3. Trimming took off 5 bases at V and 7 bases at J, with 5 bases between the two ends. The CDR3 nucleotides are TGCGCCAGCAGTCTAAGCGGGGAGCTGTTTTTT. Protein sequence: CASSLSGELFF.

The chain joins TRBV7-9 to TRBJ2-7; 12 bases are shared with TRBD2. Germline V gene data show CDR1 as SEHNR and CDR2 as FQNEAQ (reference sequence). V trimming: 5 bases; J trimming: 5 bases; junction bases outside the gene matches: 7. The CDR3 has 15 amino acids. The CDR3 DNA is TGTGCCAGCAGCCTAGAGGGACTAGCGGGCCACGAGCAGTACTTC. This translates into CASSLEGLAGHEQYF.

CDR3 in amino acids: CASSLSPSGGSTDTQYF. CDR3 DNA sequence: TGCGCCAGCAGCCTGTCACCTAGCGGGGGGAGCACAGATACGCAGTATTTT. The V gene is TRBV5-1, the J gene TRBJ2-3; 11 positions match TRBD2. The germline gives CDR1 SGHRS, CDR2 YFSETQ. This CDR3 region has 17 residues. J lost 0 bases, V lost 4 bases, and 7 bases had no gene match.

The chain employs TRBV7-9 and TRBJ1-4; 9 bases align to TRBD1. The CDR3 has 15 amino acids. Losses at the gene ends were 0 bases for V and 8 bases for J; bases not matched to a gene: 4. Germline loops: CDR1 SEHNR, CDR2 FQNEAQ (reference sequence). The CDR3 is CASSLAGTGNEKLFF. The CDR3, as DNA: TGTGCCAGCAGCTTAGCGGGGACAGGGAACGAAAAACTGTTTTTT.

This clone was seen only a few times. The chain combines TRBV6-2 or TRBV6-3 with TRBJ1-2, with D tentatively TRBD1 (5 bases). Trimming pared 0 bases from V and 4 bases from J, leaving 9 bases between. The CDR3 totals 14 residues. Germline lookup yields CDR1 MNHEY and CDR2 SVGEGT. CDR3 residues: CASSYSVQGYGYTF. CDR3 coding DNA: TGTGCCAGCAGTTACTCGGTGCAGGGCTATGGCTACACCTTC.

V is TRBV28 and J is TRBJ2-7, with TRBD1 matching over 9 bases. The CDR3 covers 15 residues. Trimming took 6 bases from V and 0 from J; bases not matched to a gene: 6. Germline CDR1 is MDHEN and CDR2 is SYDVKM. The CDR3 reads CASSKPGQGSYEQYF. The CDR3 DNA follows: TGTGCCAGCAGCAAACCGGGACAGGGCTCCTACGAGCAGTACTTC.

The V gene is TRBV7-8, the J gene TRBJ1-2; 12 bases line up with TRBD1. Germline CDR1 is SGHVS and CDR2 is FQNEAQ. This CDR3 is built from 15 residues. V dropped 3 bases and J dropped 7; count of bases not matched to a gene: 6. The chain's CDR3 is CASSLTGTGGIGYTF. The CDR3 coding sequence is TGTGCCAGCAGCTTGACCGGGACAGGGGGCATTGGCTACACCTTC.

This chain links TRBV28 with TRBJ1-1, with D perhaps TRBD1 (5 bases). The V end was cut by 3 bases, the J end by 1 base, with 18 bases between. The CDR3 runs to 17 residues. The germline gives CDR1 MDHEN, CDR2 SYDVKM. The CDR3 region has the DNA TGTGCCAGCAGTTTTAGGAGGGGCACGAACCCGAACACTGAAGCTTTCTTT. Its translation is CASSFRRGTNPNTEAFF.